These 25 T cell receptor beta chains share one sample of origin, sequenced in a study of PD-1 blockade in classical Hodgkin lymphoma. Every patient was affected by relapse after autologous stem cell transplantation, while exposure to brentuximab vedotin was not uniform. Measured with immunoSEQ multiplex PCR; TCRdb has only the in-frame clones, and not every one. The sample lists some 100,000 clones, roughly 92% occurring once. The sample consisted of peripheral blood mononuclear cells (PBMCs), taken at baseline. These receptors were taken from a human donor with classical Hodgkin lymphoma.

The gene calls are TRBV6-4 and TRBJ2-7; TRBD1 matches 7 bases. Germline V gives CDR1 MRHNA, CDR2 SNTAGT. This CDR3 has 18 amino acids. V shed 3 bases, J shed 4 bases, and the junction held 18 bases outside the gene matches. Here the CDR3 DNA reads TGTGCCAGCAGTGAATCGGGACAGAACTTGGCAGAAGATTACGAGCAGTACTTC. Translated: CASSESGQNLAEDYEQYF.

The chain joins TRBV5-4 to TRBJ1-6; 7 bases match TRBD1. V shed 0 bases and J 7 bases; nucleotides not matched to a gene: 7. The CDR3 runs to 16 residues. Germline V CDR1 and CDR2: SGHNT, YYREEE (reference sequence). The CDR3 DNA sequence: TGTGCCAGCAGCTTGGGAGGGGGCGCCGCAAATTCACCCCTCCACTTT. Translation gives CASSLGGGAANSPLHF.

The genes are TRBV5-1 and TRBJ2-7; no firm D call. V dropped 1 base and J dropped 0 bases, with 11 bases sitting between them. This CDR3 is 15 amino acids long. The germline V gene has CDR1 SGHRS and CDR2 YFSETQ. CDR3 sequence: CASSLNPGSSYEQYF. CDR3 coding DNA: TGCGCCAGCAGCTTGAACCCCGGCAGCTCCTACGAGCAGTACTTC. Complete variable domain (other parts from reference TRBV5-1 and TRBJ2-7): KAGVTQTPRYLIKTRGQQVTLSCSPISGHRSVSWYQQTPGQGLQFLFEYFSETQRNKGNFPGRFSGRQFSNSRSEMNVSTLELGDSALYLCASSLNPGSSYEQYFGPGTRLTVT.

The chain has TRBV29-1 and TRBJ2-7, with no clear D. This CDR3 has 12 amino acids. Trimming stripped 5 bases from V and 0 bases from J, with 8 bases between. Germline V gene sequence: CDR1 SQVTM, CDR2 ANQGSEA. The CDR3 bases are TGCAGCGTTTATGGGGACTCCTACGAGCAGTACTTC. It specifies CSVYGDSYEQYF.

This clone was counted between two and nine times. The V call is TRBV5-1, the J call TRBJ2-3; D ambiguous. CDR1 is SGHRS and CDR2 is YFSETQ in the germline V gene. CDR3 length: 14 amino acids. With 1 base removed from V and 0 bases from J, the gap between germline ends came to 6 bases. The CDR3 loop reads CASSLYGSTDTQYF. The CDR3 DNA reads TGCGCCAGCAGCTTGTACGGAAGCACAGATACGCAGTATTTT. The full variable domain, its missing parts supplied by reference TRBV5-1 and TRBJ2-3, is KAGVTQTPRYLIKTRGQQVTLSCSPISGHRSVSWYQQTPGQGLQFLFEYFSETQRNKGNFPGRFSGRQFSNSRSEMNVSTLELGDSALYLCASSLYGSTDTQYFGPGTRLTVL.

V and J are TRBV23-1 and TRBJ1-2; D gene ambiguous. TRBV23-1 is marked as an open reading frame, function uncertain. The V end was cut by 10 bases, the J end by 1 base, with 10 bases between. The CDR3 totals 12 residues. CDR3 sequence: CATQAINYGYTF. The DNA of the CDR3 is TGCGCCACACAAGCGATTAACTATGGCTACACCTTC.

The gene calls are TRBV14 and TRBJ1-6, with a weak D call TRBD1 (6 bases). V lost 4 bases and J 6 bases, leaving 10 bases between the germline ends. The CDR3 sequence is 14 residues long. Germline-derived CDR1 and CDR2 are SGHDN and FVKESK. The DNA for the CDR3 is TGTGCCAGCAGCCTATCAGGGGCTAATTCACCCCTCCACTTT. Protein: CASSLSGANSPLHF.

The genes are TRBV7-9 and TRBJ1-4; D perhaps matches TRBD1 (5 bases). CDR1 is SEHNR and CDR2 is FQNEAQ in the germline V gene (reference sequence). The CDR3 runs 15 residues. The V gene lost 4 bases and the J gene lost 3 bases, with 12 bases spanning the gap. CDR3 DNA sequence: TGTGCCAGCAGCTCCTTGGACATTTCTAATGAAAAACTGTTTTTT. Its protein is CASSSLDISNEKLFF.

The chain has TRBV11-2 and TRBJ2-6, with 8 positions matching TRBD1. The CDR3 runs 15 residues. The V and J ends lost 6 bases and 1 base, in that order; junction bases with no gene match: 2. Germline loops: CDR1 SGHAT, CDR2 FQNNGV. The CDR3 DNA reads TGTGCCAGCAGACAGGGGGATTCTGGGGCCAACGTCCTGACTTTC. It yields the protein CASRQGDSGANVLTF.

This chain uses TRBV7-2 with TRBJ2-7, with 8 bases aligning to TRBD2. The CDR3 is 18 amino acids. The germline V gene encodes CDR1 SGHTA and CDR2 FQGNSA. The junction had 17 bases not matched to a gene; V was cut back by 2 bases and J by 5 bases. The CDR3 nucleotides are TGTGCCAGCAGCTTATCCCTCCTGGGACTAGGAAGTCCTAACGAGCAGTACTTC. This translates into CASSLSLLGLGSPNEQYF.

This chain uses TRBV2 with TRBJ2-5; D unresolved. V shed 4 bases and J shed 8 bases, with 11 bases lying between them. The CDR3 length is 12 residues. Per germline, CDR1 SNHLY and CDR2 FYNNEI. This CDR3 reads CASSASVKTQYF. As DNA, the CDR3 is TGTGCCAGCAGTGCGTCCGTTAAAACCCAGTACTTC.

The CDR3 here is CAWSVHGSGYTF. CDR3 nucleotides: TGTGCCTGGAGTGTACACGGAAGTGGCTACACCTTC. The rearrangement joins TRBV30 to TRBJ1-2; the D is unclear. This CDR3 spans 12 amino acids. Germline V CDR1 and CDR2: GTSNPN, SVGIG (reference sequence). V lost 0 bases and J 7 bases, leaving 9 bases between the germline ends.

The chain joins TRBV5-1 to TRBJ2-1, with TRBD2 matching over 9 bases. The germline V gene has CDR1 SGHRS and CDR2 YFSETQ. The CDR3 contains 20 residues. V trimming: 0 bases; J trimming: 0 bases; junction bases outside the gene matches: 13. The CDR3: CASSLERWGLAGSSYNEQFF. CDR3 sequence (DNA): TGCGCCAGCAGCTTGGAGAGGTGGGGGCTAGCGGGGAGCTCCTACAATGAGCAGTTCTTC.

The chain is built from TRBV9 and TRBJ2-2, with 13 bases matching TRBD2. V gave up 4 bases and J gave up 6 bases; unmatched junction bases: 12. Germline-derived CDR1 and CDR2 are SGDLS and YYNGEE. The CDR3 contains 18 residues. DNA of the CDR3: TGTGCCAGCAGCCCGCGACTAGCGGGAGGCCTCCCTGCCGGGGAGCTGTTTTTT. Protein product: CASSPRLAGGLPAGELFF.

The chain is built from TRBV10-1 and TRBJ2-7, with D unresolved. The germline V gene has CDR1 WNHNN and CDR2 SYGVQD (reference sequence). There are 14 residues in the CDR3. Trimming took off 3 bases at V and 4 bases at J, with 13 bases between the two ends. CDR3 sequence (DNA): TGCGCCAGCAGTGACAGAGCCCGTTCTTACGAGCAGTACTTC. Translating it yields CASSDRARSYEQYF.

V usage is TRBV29-1 and J usage is TRBJ2-7, with 8 nucleotides matching TRBD2. Trimming removed 4 bases from V and 0 bases from J; junction bases left unmatched: 2. Looked up from germline, CDR1 is SQVTM and CDR2 is ANQGSEA. The CDR3 covers 13 residues. The CDR3 nucleotides are TGCAGCGTTGGCAGCGGGAGCTCCTACGAGCAGTACTTC. This encodes CSVGSGSSYEQYF.

The rearrangement links TRBV6-5 to TRBJ1-2; 7 nucleotides match TRBD1. CDR1 is MNHEY, CDR2 SVGAGI, per germline. Trimming took 0 bases from V and 11 from J; bases not matched to a gene: 6. The CDR3 is made up of 13 amino acids. CDR3 DNA sequence: TGTGCCAGCAGTTACTCCCTTTCGGGACAGTACACCTTC. As protein: CASSYSLSGQYTF.

In DNA form, the CDR3 reads TGTGCCAGCAGCGTAGCGGCTAGCGGGGCCTTCTACAATGAGCAGTTCTTC. Translation gives CASSVAASGAFYNEQFF. The chain has TRBV9 and TRBJ2-1, with 9 bases matching TRBD2. CDR1 and CDR2 from the germline V gene are SGDLS and YYNGEE. V was clipped by 0 bases and J by 3 bases; unmatched bases: 7. This CDR3 comprises 17 residues.

The rearrangement uses TRBV6-1 and TRBJ2-1, with D perhaps TRBD1 (6 bases). Germline lookup yields CDR1 MNHNS and CDR2 SASEGT. CDR3 length equals 13 residues. The V gene lost 6 bases and the J gene lost 9 bases, with 15 bases spanning the gap. CDR3 sequence: CASRWQGISEQFF. CDR3 bases: TGTGCCAGCAGATGGCAGGGGATATCTGAGCAGTTCTTC.

The rearrangement links TRBV6-6 to TRBJ2-7; D remains unclear. V lost 2 bases and J 1 base, leaving 6 bases between the germline ends. Germline CDR1 MNHNY, CDR2 SVGAGI (reference sequence). This CDR3 has 13 amino acids. In DNA, the CDR3 is TGTGCCAGCAGTTACCCAGAGTCCTACGAGCAGTACTTC. This encodes CASSYPESYEQYF.

The chain combines TRBV5-1 with TRBJ2-7; D perhaps matches TRBD2 (5 bases). Germline CDR1 reads SGHRS; CDR2 reads YFSETQ. V lost 7 bases to trimming and J lost 2 bases, with 16 bases between them. The CDR3 consists of 14 residues. CDR3 sequence: CASRYGNPTYEQYF. The DNA of the CDR3 is TGCGCCAGCCGGTACGGGAATCCTACCTACGAGCAGTACTTC.

CDR3 sequence (DNA): TGTGCCAGCAGTGCGGAGGGGTTTTCGGCTGAAGCTTTCTTT. It encodes CASSAEGFSAEAFF. The V call is TRBV6-4, the J call TRBJ1-1; tentatively, D is TRBD1 (5 bases). The germline CDR1 and CDR2 sequences are MRHNA and SNTAGT. Trimming left V 4 bases short and J 6 bases short, with 15 bases between. This CDR3 is built from 14 residues.

This clone was observed a single time. The rearrangement joins TRBV16 to TRBJ1-1; 7 positions match TRBD1. Germline V CDR1 and CDR2: KGHSY, FQNENV. V shed 4 bases and J 0 bases; nucleotides not matched to a gene: 5. The CDR3 loop spans 15 amino acids. The CDR3 coding sequence is TGTGCCAGCAGCCCTCGGGACAGCTTGAACACTGAAGCTTTCTTT. Translation gives CASSPRDSLNTEAFF.

The chain couples TRBV7-4 to TRBJ2-1; D not resolved. The CDR3 is 15 residues long. V was clipped by 2 bases and J by 5 bases, with 13 bases between them. CDR1 and CDR2 (germline): SGHVT, SQSDAQ. The CDR3 coding sequence is TGTGCCAGCAGCTTACCGGGCCCCAAGGACAATGAGCAGTTCTTC. Residues: CASSLPGPKDNEQFF.

This chain uses TRBV5-8 with TRBJ2-1; a possible D gene is TRBD2 (5 bases). Trimming pared 4 bases from V and 2 bases from J, leaving 13 bases between. Germline V gives CDR1 SGHTS, CDR2 YDEGEE. This CDR3 has 15 amino acids. In DNA form, the CDR3 reads TGTGCCAGCAGCGATTGGACTGGTACCTACAATGAGCAGTTCTTC. It specifies CASSDWTGTYNEQFF.